What follows are 12 T cell receptor beta chains derived from one specimen sequenced in a study of identical twins. A single record per CDR3 protein comes from TCRdb applying MiXCR to the 5' RACE reads. The table includes 200,000 to 300,000 distinct CDR3 sequences, approximately 7.8% detected once. The sample was also linked to a second study, of yellow fever vaccine responses in identical twins.

Input material: CD8+ T cells sorted from blood. All receptors derive from a woman in her late teens or twenties in good health.

This clonotype was detected many times. The CDR3 coding sequence is TGCAGCGTTTCACCCAACACTGAAGCTTTCTTT. Protein: CSVSPNTEAFF. The chain has TRBV29-1 and TRBJ1-1; D is unresolved. CDR3 size: 11 residues. Germline V gene lookup returns CDR1 SQVTM and CDR2 ANQGSEA. V gave up 5 bases and J gave up 2 bases, with 6 bases separating them.

This chain joins TRBV20-1 and TRBJ1-5, with TRBD1 matching over 7 bases. J gave up 4 bases and V 1 base, and 4 bases lay outside the gene matches. CDR1 and CDR2 from the germline V gene are DFQATT and SNEGSKA (reference sequence). This CDR3 has 14 amino acids. The CDR3 sequence is CSARGRDSNQPQHF. CDR3 coding DNA: TGCAGTGCTAGAGGTAGGGACAGTAATCAGCCCCAGCATTTT.

The chain combines TRBV12-3 or TRBV12-4 with TRBJ2-3, with 8 bases matching TRBD2. J was trimmed by 4 bases and V by 5 bases; bases with no gene match: 8. The CDR3 consists of 15 residues. This chain's CDR3 is CASSPTGLAADTQYF. The CDR3 DNA reads TGTGCCAGCAGTCCTACCGGACTAGCCGCAGATACGCAGTATTTT.

This clonotype was observed at least ten times. V is TRBV12-5 and J is TRBJ1-1; D is unresolved. The germline V gene encodes CDR1 LGHNT and CDR2 FRNRAP. The CDR3 runs to 13 residues. Deletions cut 1 base from V and 0 bases from J, with 3 bases between. The CDR3 coding sequence is TGTGCTAGTGGTTTGGAATTGAACACTGAAGCTTTCTTT. This sequence encodes CASGLELNTEAFF. Combining the CDR3 with reference TRBV12-5 and TRBJ1-1 gives the whole variable domain DARVTQTPRHKVTEMGQEVTMRCQPILGHNTVFWYRQTMMQGLELLAYFRNRAPLDDSGMPKDRFSAEMPDATLATLKIQPSEPRDSAVYFCASGLELNTEAFFGQGTRLTVV.

This clonotype was counted at least ten times. The V call is TRBV19, the J call TRBJ2-1, with TRBD2 matching 8 bases. Germline assignment: CDR1 LNHDA and CDR2 SQIVND (reference sequence). The CDR3 has 14 residues. J lost 4 bases, V lost 4 bases, and 3 bases had no gene match. The CDR3 DNA reads TGTGCCAGTAGTAGGGGACTAGGGTACAATGAGCAGTTCTTC. Protein sequence: CASSRGLGYNEQFF. Looking up the rest from reference TRBV19 and TRBJ2-1 gives the full variable domain: DGGITQSPKYLFRKEGQNVTLSCEQNLNHDAMYWYRQDPGQGLRLIYYSQIVNDFQKGDIAEGYSVSREKKESFPLTVTSAQKNPTAFYLCASSRGLGYNEQFFGPGTRLTVL.

To note about this clonotype: This may come from a read error, since a much larger clone is one base off. V gene TRBV5-1 combines with J gene TRBJ2-4; TRBD1 matches 8 bases. The CDR3 loop spans 16 amino acids. Trimming took 0 bases from V and 8 from J; bases not matched to a gene: 10. Germline V lookup: CDR1 SGHRS, CDR2 YFSETQ. The CDR3 loop is CASSLEGGGQGYIQYF. The CDR3 nucleotides are TGCGCCAGCAGCTTGGAGGGCGGCGGACAGGGTTACATTCAGTACTTC.

This clonotype was counted ten times or more. The chain couples TRBV4-1 to TRBJ1-1, with 12 nucleotides matching TRBD1. Germline values: CDR1 MGHRA, CDR2 YSYEKL. The V segment lost 1 base and the J segment 8 bases; nucleotides outside the gene matches: 5. The CDR3 is made up of 15 amino acids. The CDR3 is CASSQAGTGGLEAFF. The CDR3 region has the DNA TGCGCCAGCAGCCAAGCCGGGACAGGGGGCCTAGAAGCTTTCTTT.

J is TRBJ1-2 and V is TRBV6-1; D perhaps matches TRBD1 (6 bases). The CDR3 runs 13 residues. V was trimmed by 4 bases and J by 8 bases, leaving 14 bases between them. Germline V lookup: CDR1 MNHNS, CDR2 SASEGT. In DNA, the CDR3 is TGTGCCAGCAGTGCATGGGACACGAGAGGCTACACCTTC. It codes for CASSAWDTRGYTF.

This clonotype was seen ten or more times. The chain uses TRBV29-1 and TRBJ2-5, with a weak D call TRBD1 (6 bases). Deletions cut 6 bases from V and 1 base from J, with 18 bases between. The CDR3 sequence is 15 residues long. The germline V gene has CDR1 SQVTM and CDR2 ANQGSEA. The CDR3 nucleotides read TGCAGCGTAACAACAAACCCACAGGGCCAAGAGACCCAGTACTTC. Translating gives CSVTTNPQGQETQYF. The full variable domain, its missing parts supplied by reference TRBV29-1 and TRBJ2-5, is SAVISQKPSRDICQRGTSLTIQCQVDSQVTMMFWYRQQPGQSLTLIATANQGSEATYESGFVIDKFPISRPNLTFSTLTVSNMSPEDSSIYLCSVTTNPQGQETQYFGPGTRLLVL.

In its sample, this clonotype was seen a few times. J is TRBJ1-4 and V is TRBV15; D unresolved. CDR3 size: 14 residues. Germline values: CDR1 LNHNV, CDR2 YYDKDF (reference sequence). V was clipped by 1 base and J by 2 bases, with 5 bases between them. In nucleotides, the CDR3 is TGTGCCACCAGCAGAGTGGACACTAATGAAAAACTGTTTTTT. Encoded protein: CATSRVDTNEKLFF.

This chain connects TRBV24-1 to TRBJ2-1; 7 nucleotides align to TRBD1. The CDR3 spans 15 residues. Germline V gives CDR1 KGHDR, CDR2 SFDVKD. Trimming at V came to 7 bases and at J to 8 bases, leaving 13 bases not matched to a gene. The CDR3 loop reads CATSQETGYGYEQFF. The DNA of the CDR3 is TGTGCCACCAGCCAAGAGACAGGGTATGGCTATGAGCAGTTCTTC.

This clonotype was detected a few times. The chain is built from TRBV28 and TRBJ1-1, with D unclear. Between the trimmed V and J ends, which lost 6 bases and 6 bases, there was a span of 8 bases. Germline V gene lookup returns CDR1 MDHEN and CDR2 SYDVKM. The CDR3 is made up of 11 amino acids. The CDR3 DNA sequence: TGTGCCAGCAGAAATCGGGCTGAAGCTTTCTTT. Translation gives CASRNRAEAFF.